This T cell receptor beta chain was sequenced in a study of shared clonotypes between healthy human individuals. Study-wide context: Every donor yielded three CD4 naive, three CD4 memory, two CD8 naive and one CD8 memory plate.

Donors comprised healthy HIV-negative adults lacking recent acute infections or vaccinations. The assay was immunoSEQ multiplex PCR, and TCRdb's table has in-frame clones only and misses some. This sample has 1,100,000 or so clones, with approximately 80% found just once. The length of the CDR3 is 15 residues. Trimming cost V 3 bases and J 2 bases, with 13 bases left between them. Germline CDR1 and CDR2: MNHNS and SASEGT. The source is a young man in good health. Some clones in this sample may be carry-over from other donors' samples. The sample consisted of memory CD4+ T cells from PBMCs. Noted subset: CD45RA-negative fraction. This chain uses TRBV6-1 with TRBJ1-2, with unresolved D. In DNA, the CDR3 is TGTGCCAGCAGTGATGGGCGGCGTTACAACTATGGCTACACCTTC. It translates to CASSDGRRYNYGYTF.